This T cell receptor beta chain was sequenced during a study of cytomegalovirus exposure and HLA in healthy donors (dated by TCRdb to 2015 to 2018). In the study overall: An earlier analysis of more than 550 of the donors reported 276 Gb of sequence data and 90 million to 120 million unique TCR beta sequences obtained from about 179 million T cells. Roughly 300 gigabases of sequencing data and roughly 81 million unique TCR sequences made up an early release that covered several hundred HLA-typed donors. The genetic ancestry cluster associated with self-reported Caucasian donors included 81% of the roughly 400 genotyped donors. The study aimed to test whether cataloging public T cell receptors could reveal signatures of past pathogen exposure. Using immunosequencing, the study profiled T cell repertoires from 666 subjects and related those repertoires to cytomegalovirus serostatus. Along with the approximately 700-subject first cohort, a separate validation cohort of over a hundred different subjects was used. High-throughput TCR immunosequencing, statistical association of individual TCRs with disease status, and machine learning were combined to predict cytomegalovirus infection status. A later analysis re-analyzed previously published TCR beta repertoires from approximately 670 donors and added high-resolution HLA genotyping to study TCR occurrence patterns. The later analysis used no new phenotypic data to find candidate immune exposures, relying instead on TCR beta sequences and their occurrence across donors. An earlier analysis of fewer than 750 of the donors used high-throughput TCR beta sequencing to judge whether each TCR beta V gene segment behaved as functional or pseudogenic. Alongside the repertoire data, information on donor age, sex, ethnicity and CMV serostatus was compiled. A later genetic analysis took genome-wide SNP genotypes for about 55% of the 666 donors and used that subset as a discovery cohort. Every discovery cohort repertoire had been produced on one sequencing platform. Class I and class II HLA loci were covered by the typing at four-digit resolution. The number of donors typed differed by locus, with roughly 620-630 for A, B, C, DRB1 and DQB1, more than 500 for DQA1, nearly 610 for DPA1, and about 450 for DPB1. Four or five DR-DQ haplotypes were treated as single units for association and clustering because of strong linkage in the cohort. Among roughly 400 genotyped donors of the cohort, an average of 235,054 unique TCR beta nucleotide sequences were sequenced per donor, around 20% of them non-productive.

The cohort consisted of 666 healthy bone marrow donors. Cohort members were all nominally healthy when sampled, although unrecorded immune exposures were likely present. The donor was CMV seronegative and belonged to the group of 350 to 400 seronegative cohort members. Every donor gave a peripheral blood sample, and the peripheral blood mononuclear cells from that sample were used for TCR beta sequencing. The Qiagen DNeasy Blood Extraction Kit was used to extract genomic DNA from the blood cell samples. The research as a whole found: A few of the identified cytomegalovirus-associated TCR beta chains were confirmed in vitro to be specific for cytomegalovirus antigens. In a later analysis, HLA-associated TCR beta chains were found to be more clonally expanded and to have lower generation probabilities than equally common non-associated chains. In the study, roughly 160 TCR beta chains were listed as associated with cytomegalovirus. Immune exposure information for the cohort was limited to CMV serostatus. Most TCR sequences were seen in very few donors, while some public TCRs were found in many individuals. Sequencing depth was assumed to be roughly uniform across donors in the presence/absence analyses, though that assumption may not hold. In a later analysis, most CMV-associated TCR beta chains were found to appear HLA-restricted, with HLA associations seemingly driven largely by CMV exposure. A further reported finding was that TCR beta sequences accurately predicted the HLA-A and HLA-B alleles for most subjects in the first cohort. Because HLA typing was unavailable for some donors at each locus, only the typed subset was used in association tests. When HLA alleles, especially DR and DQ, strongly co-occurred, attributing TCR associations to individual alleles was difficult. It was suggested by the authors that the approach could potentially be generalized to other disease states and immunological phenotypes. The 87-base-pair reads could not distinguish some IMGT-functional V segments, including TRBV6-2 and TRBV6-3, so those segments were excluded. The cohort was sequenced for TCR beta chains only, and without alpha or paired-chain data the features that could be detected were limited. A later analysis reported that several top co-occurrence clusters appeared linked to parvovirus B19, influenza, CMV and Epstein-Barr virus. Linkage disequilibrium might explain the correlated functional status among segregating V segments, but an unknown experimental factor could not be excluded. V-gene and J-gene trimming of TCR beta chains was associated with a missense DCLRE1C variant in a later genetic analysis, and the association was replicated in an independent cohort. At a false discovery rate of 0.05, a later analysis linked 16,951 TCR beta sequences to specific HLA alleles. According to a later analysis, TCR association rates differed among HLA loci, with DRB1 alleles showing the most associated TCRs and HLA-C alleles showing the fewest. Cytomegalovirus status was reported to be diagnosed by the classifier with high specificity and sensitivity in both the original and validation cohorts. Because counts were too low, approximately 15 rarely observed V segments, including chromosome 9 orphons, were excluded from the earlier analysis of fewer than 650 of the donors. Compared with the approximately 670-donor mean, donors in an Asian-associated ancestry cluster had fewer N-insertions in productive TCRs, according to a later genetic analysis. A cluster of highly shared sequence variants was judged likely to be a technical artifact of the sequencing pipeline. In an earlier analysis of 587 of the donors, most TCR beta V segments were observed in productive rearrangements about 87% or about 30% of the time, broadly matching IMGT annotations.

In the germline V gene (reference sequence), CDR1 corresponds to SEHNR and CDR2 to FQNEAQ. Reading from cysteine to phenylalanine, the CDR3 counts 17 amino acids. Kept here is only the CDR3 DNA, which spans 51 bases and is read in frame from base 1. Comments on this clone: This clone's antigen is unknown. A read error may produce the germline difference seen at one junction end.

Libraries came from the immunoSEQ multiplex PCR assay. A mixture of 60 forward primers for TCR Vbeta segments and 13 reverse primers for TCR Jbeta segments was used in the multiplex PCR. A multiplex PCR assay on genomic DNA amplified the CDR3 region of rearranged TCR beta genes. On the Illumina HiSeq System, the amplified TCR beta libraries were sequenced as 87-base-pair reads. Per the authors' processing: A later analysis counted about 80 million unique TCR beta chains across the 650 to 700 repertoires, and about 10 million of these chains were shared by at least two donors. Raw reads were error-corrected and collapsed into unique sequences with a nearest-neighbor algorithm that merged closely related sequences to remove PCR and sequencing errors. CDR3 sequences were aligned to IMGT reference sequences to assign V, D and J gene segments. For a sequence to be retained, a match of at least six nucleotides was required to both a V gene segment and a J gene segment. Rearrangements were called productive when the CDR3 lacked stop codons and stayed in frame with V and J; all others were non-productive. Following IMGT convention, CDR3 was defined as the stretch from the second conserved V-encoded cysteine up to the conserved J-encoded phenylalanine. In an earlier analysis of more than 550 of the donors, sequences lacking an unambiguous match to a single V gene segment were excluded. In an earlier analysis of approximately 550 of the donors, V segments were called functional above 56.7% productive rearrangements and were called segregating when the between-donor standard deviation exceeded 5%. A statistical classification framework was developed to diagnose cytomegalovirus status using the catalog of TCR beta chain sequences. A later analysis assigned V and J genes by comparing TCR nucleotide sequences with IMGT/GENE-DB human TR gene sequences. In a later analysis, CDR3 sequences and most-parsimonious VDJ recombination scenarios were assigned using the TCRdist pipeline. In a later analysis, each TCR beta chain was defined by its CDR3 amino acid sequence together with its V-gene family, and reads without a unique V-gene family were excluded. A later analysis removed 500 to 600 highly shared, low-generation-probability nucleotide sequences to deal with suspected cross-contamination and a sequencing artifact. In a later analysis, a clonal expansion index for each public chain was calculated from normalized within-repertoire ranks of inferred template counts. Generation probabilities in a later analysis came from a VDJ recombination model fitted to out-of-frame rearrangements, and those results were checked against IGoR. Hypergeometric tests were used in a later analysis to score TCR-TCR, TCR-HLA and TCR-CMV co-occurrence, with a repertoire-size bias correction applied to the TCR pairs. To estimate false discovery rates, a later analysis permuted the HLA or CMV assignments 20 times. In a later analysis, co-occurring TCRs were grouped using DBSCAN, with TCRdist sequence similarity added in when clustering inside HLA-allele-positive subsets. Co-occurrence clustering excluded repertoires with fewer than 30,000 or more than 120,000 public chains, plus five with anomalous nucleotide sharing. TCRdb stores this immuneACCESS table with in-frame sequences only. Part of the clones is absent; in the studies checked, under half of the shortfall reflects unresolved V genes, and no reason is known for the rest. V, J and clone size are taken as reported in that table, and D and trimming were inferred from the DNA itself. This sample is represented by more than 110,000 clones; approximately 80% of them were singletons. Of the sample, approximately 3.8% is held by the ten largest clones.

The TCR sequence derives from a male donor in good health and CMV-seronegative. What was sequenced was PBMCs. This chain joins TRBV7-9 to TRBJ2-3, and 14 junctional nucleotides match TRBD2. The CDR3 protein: CSSSQGLAGAPTDTQYF. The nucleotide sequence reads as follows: TGTTCCAGCAGCCAGGGACTAGCGGGAGCCCCCACAGATACGCAGTATTTT.